A selection of T cell receptor beta chains follows, all from one sample in a study of shared clonotypes between healthy human individuals. Measured with immunoSEQ multiplex PCR; TCRdb has only the in-frame clones, and not every one. The sample carries approximately 1.5 million clones, 98% to 99% recorded once. Sample: naive CD4+ T cells sorted from blood. The receptors were gathered from a man younger than 40 in good health. The CDR3 runs from the conserved cysteine through the conserved F or W. Each record gives: D gene, V gene, J gene, clone size, CDR3 DNA, CDR3 protein. The D gene is left open where the match is weak. Not every row has a clone size; where given, it reads once, few, many or a size class.

NA	TRBV7-9	TRBJ2-5	NA	TGTGCCTCAAGCGCGGGAGAGACCCAGTACTTC	CASSAGETQYF
NA	TRBV25-1	TRBJ2-7	NA	TGTGCCAGCAGTGGGGGGAATCAGGGGTACGAGCAGTACTTC	CASSGGNQGYEQYF
NA	TRBV5-1	TRBJ1-4	NA	TGCGCCAGCTCCTCTCGAGCGAATAATGAAAAACTGTTTTTT	CASSSRANNEKLFF
TRBD2	TRBV11-2	TRBJ2-1	once	TGTGCCAGCAGCATCGGGACTAGCGGGGGGGCCTACAATGAGCAGTTCTTC	CASSIGTSGGAYNEQFF
NA	TRBV6-1	TRBJ2-2	NA	TGTGCCAGCAGTGCCCGACAGGGAGGCAACACCGGGGAGCTGTTTTTT	CASSARQGGNTGELFF
NA	TRBV5-8	TRBJ1-5	NA	TGTGCCAGCAGCACGGACGGAAATAGCAATCAGCCCCAGCATTTT	CASSTDGNSNQPQHF
NA	TRBV6-6	TRBJ1-2	NA	TGTGCCAGCAGAACTACGGGACGAGAGGATGGCTACACCTTC	CASRTTGREDGYTF
NA	TRBV7-7	TRBJ2-2	once	TGTGCCAGCAGCTTAGGGGTCGTCGGGGAGCTGTTTTTT	CASSLGVVGELFF
NA	TRBV5-1	TRBJ2-7	NA	TGCGCCAGCACCCAGGCGCCGTCCTACGAGCAGTACTTC	CASTQAPSYEQYF
TRBD2	TRBV5-4	TRBJ2-1	few	TGTGCCAGCAGCTTATTCAGCGGGACCGCCGGTGAGCAGTTCTTC	CASSLFSGTAGEQFF
NA	TRBV11-3	TRBJ2-2	NA	TGTGCCAGCAGCTTAGATATCCCCACCGGGGAGCTGTTTTTT	CASSLDIPTGELFF